In its sample, the clone carrying this T cell receptor beta chain was seen a few times. The entry originates in a study of PD-L1 blockade in urothelial cancer. Documented time point: pretreatment peripheral blood. With V trimmed by 2 bases and J by 6 bases, 6 bases remained unmatched. The CDR3 loop spans 15 amino acids. Germline V gives CDR1 WNHNN, CDR2 SYGVQD (reference sequence). TCRdb's table, derived via immunoSEQ multiplex PCR, lists solely in-frame clones and lacks some. The sample has fewer than 75,000 clones, 75% to 90% seen once; the top ten hold 4.5%. The input for sequencing was PBMCs, taken around atezolizumab (anti-PD-L1) treatment. This receptor was identified in a man aged 65-85 years with urothelial cancer. The chain is built from TRBV10-1 and TRBJ2-2; 7 bases line up with TRBD1. The CDR3 here is CASSEKTGSAGELFF. In DNA, the CDR3 is TGCGCCAGCAGTGAGAAGACAGGGTCGGCCGGGGAGCTGTTTTTT.